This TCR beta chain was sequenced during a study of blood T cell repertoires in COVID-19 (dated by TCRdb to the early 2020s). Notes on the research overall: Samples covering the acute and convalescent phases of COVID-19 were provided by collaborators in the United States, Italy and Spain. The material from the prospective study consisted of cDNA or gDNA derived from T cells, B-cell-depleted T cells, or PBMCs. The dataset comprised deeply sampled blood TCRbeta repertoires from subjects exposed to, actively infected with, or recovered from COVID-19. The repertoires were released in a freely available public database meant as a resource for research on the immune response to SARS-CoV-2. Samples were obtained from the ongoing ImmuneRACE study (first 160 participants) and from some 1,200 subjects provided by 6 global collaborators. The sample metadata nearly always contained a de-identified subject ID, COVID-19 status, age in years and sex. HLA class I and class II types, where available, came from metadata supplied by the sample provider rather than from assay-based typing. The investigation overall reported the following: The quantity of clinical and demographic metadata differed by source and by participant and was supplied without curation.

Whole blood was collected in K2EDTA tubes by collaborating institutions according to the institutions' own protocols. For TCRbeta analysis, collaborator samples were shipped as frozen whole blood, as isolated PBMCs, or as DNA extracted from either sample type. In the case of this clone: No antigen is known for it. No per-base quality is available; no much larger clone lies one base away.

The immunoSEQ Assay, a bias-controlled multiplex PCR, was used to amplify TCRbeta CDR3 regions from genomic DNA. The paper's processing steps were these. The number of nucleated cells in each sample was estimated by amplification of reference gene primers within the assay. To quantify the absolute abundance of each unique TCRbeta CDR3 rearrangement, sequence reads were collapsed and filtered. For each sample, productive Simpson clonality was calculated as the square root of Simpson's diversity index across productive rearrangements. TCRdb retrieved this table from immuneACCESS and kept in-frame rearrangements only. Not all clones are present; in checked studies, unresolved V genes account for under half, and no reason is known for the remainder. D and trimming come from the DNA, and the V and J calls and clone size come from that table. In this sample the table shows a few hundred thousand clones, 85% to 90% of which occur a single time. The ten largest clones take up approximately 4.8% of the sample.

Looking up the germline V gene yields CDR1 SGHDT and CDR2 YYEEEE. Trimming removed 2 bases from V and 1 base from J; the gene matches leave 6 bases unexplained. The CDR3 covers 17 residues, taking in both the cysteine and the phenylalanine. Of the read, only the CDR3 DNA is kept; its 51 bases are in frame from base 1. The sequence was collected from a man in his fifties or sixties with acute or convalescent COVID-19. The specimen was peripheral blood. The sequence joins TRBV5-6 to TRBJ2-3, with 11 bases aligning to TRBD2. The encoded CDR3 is CASSFLAGGTRTDTQYF. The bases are TGTGCCAGCAGCTTTCTAGCGGGGGGAACCCGCACAGATACGCAGTATTTT.